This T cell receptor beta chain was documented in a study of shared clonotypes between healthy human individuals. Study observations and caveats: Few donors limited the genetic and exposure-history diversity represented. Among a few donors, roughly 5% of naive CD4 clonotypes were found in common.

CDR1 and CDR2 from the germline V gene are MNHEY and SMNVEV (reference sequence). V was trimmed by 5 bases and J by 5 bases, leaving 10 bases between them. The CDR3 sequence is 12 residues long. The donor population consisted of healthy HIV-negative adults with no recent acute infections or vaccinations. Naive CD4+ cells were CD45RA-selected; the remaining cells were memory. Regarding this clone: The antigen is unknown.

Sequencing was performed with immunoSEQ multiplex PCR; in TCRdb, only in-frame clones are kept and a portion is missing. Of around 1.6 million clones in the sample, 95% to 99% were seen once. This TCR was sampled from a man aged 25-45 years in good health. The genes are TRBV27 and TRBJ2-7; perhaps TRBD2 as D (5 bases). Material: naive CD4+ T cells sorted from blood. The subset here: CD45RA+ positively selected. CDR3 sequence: CASSPGVDEQYF. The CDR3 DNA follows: TGTGCCAGCAGTCCCGGGGTTGACGAGCAGTACTTC.